This TCR beta chain was identified in a study of blood T cell repertoires in COVID-19. Overall study: The cDNA or gDNA used as material had been derived from T cells, B-cell-depleted T cells, or PBMCs.

Seattle patient enrollment occurred during active infection, with longitudinal follow-up thereafter. This clone was counted a few times. The authors' processing: Amplification from reference gene primers served as the basis for estimated nucleated cell counts. The method was immunoSEQ multiplex PCR; TCRdb's version includes in-frame clones alone and lacks a portion of them. Clonal size and the V and J genes are those of that table, whereas D and trimming came from the DNA. The table lists approximately 180,000 clones, 80% to 90% of them singletons. CDR1 and CDR2 (germline): MDHEN, SYDVKM. The ends were cut back, 6 bases at V and 5 bases at J, with 10 bases in the middle. The CDR3 runs 12 residues.

The sequenced sample consisted of peripheral blood. The chain joins TRBV28 to TRBJ1-2, with D unresolved. The sequence came from a woman older than 75 with COVID-19, enrolled during active disease. CDR3 coding DNA: TGTGCCAGCAGGAGACAAGTTTATGGCTACACCTTC. Its translation: CASRRQVYGYTF.